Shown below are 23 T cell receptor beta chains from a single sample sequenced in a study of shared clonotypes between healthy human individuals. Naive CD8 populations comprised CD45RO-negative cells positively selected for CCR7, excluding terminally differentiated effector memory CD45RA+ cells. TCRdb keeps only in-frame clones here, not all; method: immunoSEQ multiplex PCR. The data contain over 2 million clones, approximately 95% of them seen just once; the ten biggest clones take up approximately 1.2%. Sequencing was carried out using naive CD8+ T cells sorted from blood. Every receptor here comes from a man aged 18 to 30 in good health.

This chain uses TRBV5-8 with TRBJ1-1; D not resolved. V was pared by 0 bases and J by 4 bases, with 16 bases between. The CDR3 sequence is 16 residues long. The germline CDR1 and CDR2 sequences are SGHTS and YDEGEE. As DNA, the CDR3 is TGTGCCAGCAGCTTGGCGGCGGGAAGTGGAAGCACTGAAGCTTTCTTT. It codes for CASSLAAGSGSTEAFF.

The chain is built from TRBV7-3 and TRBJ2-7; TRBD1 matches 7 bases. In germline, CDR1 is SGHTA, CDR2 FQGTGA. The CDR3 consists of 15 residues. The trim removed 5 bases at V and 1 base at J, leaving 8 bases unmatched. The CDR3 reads CASSRTGTASYEQYF. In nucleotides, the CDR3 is TGTGCCAGCAGCCGGACAGGTACCGCGTCCTACGAGCAGTACTTC.

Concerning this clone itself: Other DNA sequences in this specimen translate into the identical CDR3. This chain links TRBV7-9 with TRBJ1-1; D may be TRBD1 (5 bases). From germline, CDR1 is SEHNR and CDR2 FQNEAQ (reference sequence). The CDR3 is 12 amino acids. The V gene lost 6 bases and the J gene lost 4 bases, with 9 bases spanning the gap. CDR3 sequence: CASSPQGTEAFF. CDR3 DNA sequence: TGTGCCAGCAGTCCTCAGGGCACTGAAGCTTTCTTT.

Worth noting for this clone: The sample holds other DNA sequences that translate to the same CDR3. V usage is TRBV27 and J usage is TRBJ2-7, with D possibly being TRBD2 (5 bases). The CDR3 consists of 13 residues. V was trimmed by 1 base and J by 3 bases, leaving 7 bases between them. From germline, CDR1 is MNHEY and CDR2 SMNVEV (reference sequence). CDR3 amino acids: CASSLYEGYEQYF. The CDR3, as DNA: TGTGCCAGCAGTTTATACGAGGGCTACGAGCAGTACTTC.

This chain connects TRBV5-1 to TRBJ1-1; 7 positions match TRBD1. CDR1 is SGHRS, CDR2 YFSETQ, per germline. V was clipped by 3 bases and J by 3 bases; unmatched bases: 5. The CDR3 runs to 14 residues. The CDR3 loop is CASSSSRGYTEAFF. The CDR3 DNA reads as TGCGCCAGCAGCTCCTCCAGGGGGTACACTGAAGCTTTCTTT.

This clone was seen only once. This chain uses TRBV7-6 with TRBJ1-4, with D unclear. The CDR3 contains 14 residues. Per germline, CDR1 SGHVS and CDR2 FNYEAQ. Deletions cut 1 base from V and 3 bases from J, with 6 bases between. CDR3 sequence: CASSLDRANEKLFF. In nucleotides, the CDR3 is TGTGCCAGCAGCTTAGATAGGGCTAATGAAAAACTGTTTTTT.

CDR3 DNA: TGTGCCAGCAGTTTCCCCTCAGCTCACGGGGGCGGACAAGGCAATCAGCCCCAGCATTTT. The encoded protein is CASSFPSAHGGGQGNQPQHF. The chain has TRBV28 and TRBJ1-5, with a possible D match to TRBD1 (6 bases). V gave up 3 bases and J gave up 2 bases, with 26 bases separating them. The germline V gene has CDR1 MDHEN and CDR2 SYDVKM. The CDR3 is 20 amino acids.

For the CDR3, the DNA is TGTGCCAGCAGCGAGGGGGGAGGGTACGAGCAGTACTTC. This translates into CASSEGGGYEQYF. The V call is TRBV9, the J call TRBJ2-7, with a possible D match to TRBD2 (7 bases). The ends were cut back, 3 bases at V and 4 bases at J, with 11 bases in the middle. The CDR3 has 13 amino acids. Germline CDR1 SGDLS, CDR2 YYNGEE.

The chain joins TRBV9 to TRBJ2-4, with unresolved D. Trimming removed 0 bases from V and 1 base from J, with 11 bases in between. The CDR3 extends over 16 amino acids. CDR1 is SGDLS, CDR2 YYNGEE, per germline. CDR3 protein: CASSVGGSGAKNIQYF. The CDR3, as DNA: TGTGCCAGCAGCGTAGGGGGATCCGGGGCCAAAAACATTCAGTACTTC.

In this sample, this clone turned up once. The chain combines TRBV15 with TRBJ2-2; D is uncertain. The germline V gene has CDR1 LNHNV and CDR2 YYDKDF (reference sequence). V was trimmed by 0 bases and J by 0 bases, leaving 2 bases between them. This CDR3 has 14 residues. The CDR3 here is CATSREPNTGELFF. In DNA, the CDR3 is TGTGCCACCAGCAGAGAACCGAACACCGGGGAGCTGTTTTTT.

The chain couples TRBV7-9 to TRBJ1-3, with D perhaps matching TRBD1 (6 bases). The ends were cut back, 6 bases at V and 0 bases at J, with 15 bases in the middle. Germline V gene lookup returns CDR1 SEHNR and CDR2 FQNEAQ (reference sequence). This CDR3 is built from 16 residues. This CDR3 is CASSKPDSSSGNTIYF. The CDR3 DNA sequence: TGTGCCAGCAGTAAACCGGACAGCAGCTCTGGAAACACCATATATTTT.

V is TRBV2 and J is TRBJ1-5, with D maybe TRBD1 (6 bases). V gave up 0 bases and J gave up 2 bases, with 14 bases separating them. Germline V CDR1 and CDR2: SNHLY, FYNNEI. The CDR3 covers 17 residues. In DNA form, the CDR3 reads TGTGCCAGCAGTGAAGCTCTGTACAGGGAAGGCAATCAGCCCCAGCATTTT. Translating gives CASSEALYREGNQPQHF.

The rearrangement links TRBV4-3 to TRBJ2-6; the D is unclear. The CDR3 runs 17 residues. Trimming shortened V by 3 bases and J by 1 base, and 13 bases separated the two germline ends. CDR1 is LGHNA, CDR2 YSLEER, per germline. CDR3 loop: CASSQASVQSGANVLTF. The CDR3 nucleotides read TGCGCCAGCAGCCAGGCATCAGTGCAGTCTGGGGCCAACGTCCTGACTTTC.

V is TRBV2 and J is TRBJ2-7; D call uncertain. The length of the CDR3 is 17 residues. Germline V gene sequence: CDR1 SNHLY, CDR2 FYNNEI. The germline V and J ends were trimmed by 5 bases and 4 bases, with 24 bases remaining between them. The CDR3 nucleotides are TGTGCCAGCAGTTACTCAGCAGACTTGCCGCAGAAGTACGAGCAGTACTTC. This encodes CASSYSADLPQKYEQYF.

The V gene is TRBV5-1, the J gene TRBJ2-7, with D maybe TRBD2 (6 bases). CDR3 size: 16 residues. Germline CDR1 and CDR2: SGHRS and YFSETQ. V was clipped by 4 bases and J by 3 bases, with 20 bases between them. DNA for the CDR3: TGCGCCAGCAGCCGTGGGTCGGGGACTGGCTTCTACGAGCAGTACTTC. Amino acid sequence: CASSRGSGTGFYEQYF.

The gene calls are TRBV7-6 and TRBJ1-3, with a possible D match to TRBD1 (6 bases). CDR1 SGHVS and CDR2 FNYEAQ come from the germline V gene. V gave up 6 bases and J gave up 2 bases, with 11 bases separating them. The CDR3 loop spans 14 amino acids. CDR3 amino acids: CASSQTGPGNTIYF. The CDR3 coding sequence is TGTGCCAGCAGTCAGACAGGTCCTGGAAACACCATATATTTT.

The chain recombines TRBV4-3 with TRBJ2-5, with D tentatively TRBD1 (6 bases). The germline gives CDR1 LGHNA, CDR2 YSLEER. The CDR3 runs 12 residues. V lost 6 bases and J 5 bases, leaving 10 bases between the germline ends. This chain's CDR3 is CASRQQGETQYF. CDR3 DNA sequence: TGCGCCAGCAGGCAGCAGGGGGAGACCCAGTACTTC.

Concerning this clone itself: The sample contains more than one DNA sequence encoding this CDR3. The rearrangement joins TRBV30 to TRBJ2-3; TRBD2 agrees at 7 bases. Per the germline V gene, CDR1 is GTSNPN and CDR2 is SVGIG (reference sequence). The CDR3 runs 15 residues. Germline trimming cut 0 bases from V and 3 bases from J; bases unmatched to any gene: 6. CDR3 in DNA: TGTGCCTGGAGTGTTGGCGGGAGTGGAACAGATACGCAGTATTTT. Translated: CAWSVGGSGTDTQYF.

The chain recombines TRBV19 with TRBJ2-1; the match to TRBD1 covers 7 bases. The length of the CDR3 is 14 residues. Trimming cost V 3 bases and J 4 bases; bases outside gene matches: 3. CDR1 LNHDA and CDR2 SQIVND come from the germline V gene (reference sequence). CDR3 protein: CASSIDREYNEQFF. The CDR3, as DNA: TGTGCCAGTAGTATTGACAGGGAGTACAATGAGCAGTTCTTC.

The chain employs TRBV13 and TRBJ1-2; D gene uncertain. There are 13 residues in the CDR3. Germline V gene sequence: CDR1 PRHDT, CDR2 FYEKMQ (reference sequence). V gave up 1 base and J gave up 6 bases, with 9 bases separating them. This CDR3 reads CASSLEGSHGYTF. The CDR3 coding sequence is TGTGCCAGCAGCTTAGAAGGGAGCCATGGCTACACCTTC.

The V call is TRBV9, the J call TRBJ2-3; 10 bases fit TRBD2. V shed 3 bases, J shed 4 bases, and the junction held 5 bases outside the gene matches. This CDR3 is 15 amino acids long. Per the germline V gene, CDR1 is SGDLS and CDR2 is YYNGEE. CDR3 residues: CASSEASGGPDTQYF. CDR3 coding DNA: TGTGCCAGCAGCGAGGCTAGCGGGGGTCCAGATACGCAGTATTTT.

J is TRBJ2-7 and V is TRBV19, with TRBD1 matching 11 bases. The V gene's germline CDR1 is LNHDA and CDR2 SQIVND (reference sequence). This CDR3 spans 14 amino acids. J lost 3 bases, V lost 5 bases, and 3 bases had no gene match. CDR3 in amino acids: CASSGTGGFYEQYF. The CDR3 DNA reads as TGTGCCAGTAGTGGGACAGGGGGGTTCTACGAGCAGTACTTC. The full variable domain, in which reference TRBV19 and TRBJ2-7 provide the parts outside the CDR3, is DGGITQSPKYLFRKEGQNVTLSCEQNLNHDAMYWYRQDPGQGLRLIYYSQIVNDFQKGDIAEGYSVSREKKESFPLTVTSAQKNPTAFYLCASSGTGGFYEQYFGPGTRLTVT.

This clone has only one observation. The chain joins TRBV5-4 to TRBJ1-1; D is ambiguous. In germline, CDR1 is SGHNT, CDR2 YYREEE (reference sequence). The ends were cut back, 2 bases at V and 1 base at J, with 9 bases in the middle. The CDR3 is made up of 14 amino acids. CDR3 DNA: TGTGCCAGCAGCTTCGAACATCCGAACACTGAAGCTTTCTTT. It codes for CASSFEHPNTEAFF.